The TCR beta chain under discussion was sequenced for a study of blood T cell repertoires in COVID-19. Study details: Sites across the United States, Italy and Spain contributed samples from acute and convalescent COVID-19.

Looked up from germline, CDR1 is SEHNR and CDR2 is FQNEAQ (reference sequence). The CDR3 extends over 14 amino acids. The V and J ends lost 5 bases and 2 bases respectively, with 12 bases between them. The authors' processing: Estimated nucleated cell counts came from reference gene primer amplification. Only in-frame clones appear in the TCRdb table, and some are missing; sequencing was by immunoSEQ multiplex PCR. The DNA was the basis for D and trimming; V, J and clone size are from that table. The sample lists over 300,000 clones; over 75% were seen once. Cohort assignment relied on participant-reported clinical history.

The chain links TRBV7-9 to TRBJ1-2; tentative D call: TRBD1 (6 bases). The source material was PBMCs or T cells enriched from blood (not recorded which). This clonotype was sampled from a woman aged 40 to 50 who had recovered from COVID-19. The CDR3 loop is CASSALTGNYGYTF. CDR3 bases: TGTGCCAGCAGCGCATTAACAGGGAACTATGGCTACACCTTC.